Described below is a single TCR beta chain sequence and its context. Each of the donors was a healthy adult who was HIV-negative and had not had a recent acute infection or vaccination. Tens of thousands of T cell genomes, or around 0.2 ug DNA, went into the sorted-subset replicate PCRs. Libraries were prepared by immunoSEQ multiplex PCR; TCRdb keeps only in-frame clonotypes and omits some of them. The sample yields 2 million to 3 million clones, over 85% seen once. These data are taken from a study of shared clonotypes between healthy human individuals. The CDR3 is made up of 13 amino acids. Germline V gene data show CDR1 as ENHRY and CDR2 as SYGVKD.

Sequencing used naive CD4+ T cells from PBMCs. Noted subset: CD45RA+ positively selected. The receptor was derived from a young man in good health. Some clones in this sample may be carry-over from other donors' samples. The chain carries TRBV10-3 and TRBJ2-5, with D tentatively TRBD2 (6 bases). The last part of the DNA fits TRBJ2-7 better; the J call may be wrong. The CDR3 bases are TGTGCCATCATGGCTGGGCGGGGTTACGAGCAGTACTTC. Amino acids: CAIMAGRGYEQYF.